These T cell receptor beta chains were read from a single sample in a study of blood T cell repertoires in COVID-19. Assay used: immunoSEQ multiplex PCR; TCRdb lists only in-frame clones, some missing. The data show roughly 150,000 clones, about three quarters seen once. The sample was peripheral blood. The receptors originated from a man between 60 and 75 years old with acute or convalescent COVID-19. Both conserved end residues are part of each CDR3. The order of the fields is clone size, V gene, D gene, J gene, CDR3 DNA, CDR3 protein. A D gene is named only where the DNA matches it firmly. Clone size appears in some rows only: once, few, many, or a class for an expanded clone.

size: .; V: TRBV11-2; D: TRBD2; J: TRBJ2-7; DNA: TGTGCCAGCAGCTTAGGGGCTAGCGGGGGGGCCTACGAGCAGTACTTC; CDR3: CASSLGASGGAYEQYF
size: .; V: TRBV9; D: .; J: TRBJ2-7; DNA: TGTGCCAGCAGCCCGCTGGCGGAGAGCTCCTACGAGCAGTACTTC; CDR3: CASSPLAESSYEQYF
size: once; V: TRBV3-1/TRBV3-2; D: .; J: TRBJ1-5; DNA: TGTGCCAGCAGCCAAGTCCCAGGTAGCAATCAGCCCCAGCATTTT; CDR3: CASSQVPGSNQPQHF
size: .; V: TRBV12-3/TRBV12-4; D: .; J: TRBJ1-2; DNA: TGTGCCAGCAGTTGGACTCCGAAAGAAGGCTACACCTTC; CDR3: CASSWTPKEGYTF
size: .; V: TRBV19; D: TRBD1; J: TRBJ2-1; DNA: TGTGCCAGTAGTATAGGGGGACAGGGGAGAAGAGAGCAGTTCTTC; CDR3: CASSIGGQGRREQFF
size: .; V: TRBV4-3; D: TRBD1; J: TRBJ1-4; DNA: TGCGCCAGCAGCCAAGATACCTCGACAGGGCTAGCTAATGAAAAACTGTTTTTT; CDR3: CASSQDTSTGLANEKLFF
size: .; V: TRBV6-5; D: .; J: TRBJ2-7; DNA: TGTGCCAGCAGTTACAGTGGCGGAACCTACGAGCAGTACTTC; CDR3: CASSYSGGTYEQYF
size: .; V: TRBV6-5; D: .; J: TRBJ2-2; DNA: TGTGCCAGCAGTAGTAACTCCGGGGAGCTGTTTTTT; CDR3: CASSSNSGELFF
size: .; V: TRBV30; D: .; J: TRBJ1-2; DNA: TGTGCCTGGAGAGAGTCAGGGTTTGGCTACACCTTC; CDR3: CAWRESGFGYTF
size: .; V: TRBV11-2; D: TRBD1; J: TRBJ1-6; DNA: TGTGCCAGCAGCTTGGGACAGGGCAGATCACCCCTCCACTTT; CDR3: CASSLGQGRSPLHF
size: .; V: TRBV12-3/TRBV12-4; D: .; J: TRBJ1-1; DNA: TGTGCCAGCAGTGTAGTAGAGAACACTGAAGCTTTCTTT; CDR3: CASSVVENTEAFF
size: .; V: TRBV5-1; D: TRBD2; J: TRBJ2-5; DNA: TGCGCCAGCAGCTGGAGCCTAGCGGGGGGGACGATGAGCCAAGAGACCCAGTACTTC; CDR3: CASSWSLAGGTMSQETQYF
size: .; V: TRBV2; D: .; J: TRBJ1-2; DNA: TGTGCCAGCAGTGACCAGGGGACTAACTATGGCTACACCTTC; CDR3: CASSDQGTNYGYTF